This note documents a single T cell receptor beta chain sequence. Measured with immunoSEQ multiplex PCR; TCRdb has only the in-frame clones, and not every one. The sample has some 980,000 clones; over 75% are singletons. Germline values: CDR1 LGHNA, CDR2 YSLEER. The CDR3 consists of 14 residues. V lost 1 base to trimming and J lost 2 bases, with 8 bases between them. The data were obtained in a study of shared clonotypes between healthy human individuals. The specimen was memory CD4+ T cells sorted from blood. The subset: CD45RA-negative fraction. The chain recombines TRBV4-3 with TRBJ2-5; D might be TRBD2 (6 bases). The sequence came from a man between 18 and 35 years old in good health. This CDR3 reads CASSQGSGQETQYF. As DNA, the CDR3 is TGCGCCAGCAGCCAAGGTAGCGGACAAGAGACCCAGTACTTC.